What follows describes a single T cell receptor (beta chain). This record comes from a study of blood T cell repertoires in COVID-19. The method was immunoSEQ multiplex PCR; TCRdb's version includes in-frame clones alone and lacks a portion of them. This table has around 130,000 clones, about 84% appearing once. Per the germline V gene, CDR1 is MDHEN and CDR2 is SYDVKM. CDR3 length: 14 amino acids. The V end lost 6 bases, the J end lost 6 bases, and 17 bases lay between the germline ends. Participant ages covered roughly 18 to 90 years across 24 US areas. The sample was PBMCs or T cells enriched from blood (not recorded which). The chain recombines TRBV28 with TRBJ1-2; no clear D. This TCR was recovered from a woman under 30 who had been exposed to COVID-19. The chain's CDR3 is CASRIGGRPDGYTF. The CDR3 nucleotides are TGTGCCAGCAGGATAGGCGGGAGGCCGGATGGCTACACCTTC.